This entry lists 20 T cell receptor beta chains sequenced from one sample in a study of STAT5B mutations in CD4+ large granular lymphocyte leukemia. Clones were read by immunoSEQ multiplex PCR, and TCRdb kept only the in-frame ones, dropping some. The table lists tens of thousands of clones, less than 85% of them singletons, with approximately 1.4% in the top ten. The sample taken for sequencing was CD4+ T cells from blood buffy coats. The source is a human donor in good health.

This clone was counted a few times. The chain has TRBV7-9 and TRBJ2-6; weak D call: TRBD2 (5 bases). Germline loops: CDR1 SEHNR, CDR2 FQNEAQ (reference sequence). CDR3 length equals 16 residues. V shed 2 bases and J shed 0 bases, with 8 bases lying between them. The CDR3 region is CASSLLGSSGANVLTF. The DNA of the CDR3 is TGTGCCAGCAGCTTACTGGGGAGCTCTGGGGCCAACGTCCTGACTTTC.

This CDR3 reads CASSKTGSNEQYV. The CDR3 DNA is TGTGCCAGTAGTAAGACAGGGAGCAACGAGCAGTACGTC. The V call is TRBV19, the J call TRBJ2-7, with 7 nucleotides matching TRBD1. V lost 4 bases and J lost 5; bases outside the gene matches: 5. Germline V gene lookup returns CDR1 LNHDA and CDR2 SQIVND (reference sequence). The CDR3 totals 13 residues.

This clone was seen more than once but under ten times. The chain is built from TRBV27 and TRBJ1-6, with 9 bases fitting TRBD1. Germline loops: CDR1 MNHEY, CDR2 SMNVEV (reference sequence). The CDR3 consists of 15 residues. V trimming: 5 bases; J trimming: 10 bases; junction bases outside the gene matches: 9. This CDR3 is CASSPRTGERSPLHF. The CDR3 DNA reads TGTGCCAGCAGTCCTCGGACAGGGGAGCGCTCACCCCTCCACTTT.

This clone showed up just a few times. The chain couples TRBV19 to TRBJ2-7, with TRBD2 identical over 8 bases. Germline values: CDR1 LNHDA, CDR2 SQIVND (reference sequence). CDR3 size: 14 residues. The V gene end was trimmed by 9 bases and the J gene end by 4 bases; junction bases not matched to a gene: 11. The CDR3 nucleotides are TGTGCCAGCCAAGAGGCTAGCGGGCCTTACGAGCAGTACTTC. Translating it yields CASQEASGPYEQYF.

V is TRBV29-1 and J is TRBJ1-1; 10 bases match TRBD1. The J segment lost 4 bases and the V segment lost 4 bases, leaving 3 bases of the junction unmatched. The CDR3 length is 13 residues. The V gene's germline CDR1 is SQVTM and CDR2 ANQGSEA. The CDR3 DNA reads TGCAGCGTTGTAAGGACAGGGGGCACTGAAGCTTTCTTT. This sequence encodes CSVVRTGGTEAFF.

This chain connects TRBV29-1 to TRBJ2-5; D is unresolved. The germline V gene encodes CDR1 SQVTM and CDR2 ANQGSEA. With 7 bases removed from V and 1 base from J, the gap between germline ends came to 10 bases. The length of the CDR3 is 12 residues. The CDR3 region is CSARLGQETQYF. CDR3 in DNA: TGCAGCGCCAGACTGGGCCAAGAGACCCAGTACTTC.

This clone turned up a few times. V and J are TRBV28 and TRBJ1-2; the match to TRBD1 covers 7 bases. The junction had 15 bases not matched to a gene; V was cut back by 6 bases and J by 8 bases. CDR1 MDHEN and CDR2 SYDVKM come from the germline V gene. The CDR3 is 15 residues long. For the CDR3, the DNA is TGTGCCAGCAGACTCTCCGGGACAGATTATGGGGGCTACACCTTC. Its translation: CASRLSGTDYGGYTF.

This CDR3 is CASSVTGVTEAFF. The CDR3 DNA is TGCGCCAGCAGCGTTACAGGGGTGACTGAAGCTTTCTTT. The chain has TRBV5-1 and TRBJ1-1; TRBD1 matches 7 bases. Germline V lookup: CDR1 SGHRS, CDR2 YFSETQ. This CDR3 is 13 amino acids long. Trimming took 4 bases from V and 5 from J; bases not matched to a gene: 5. Looking up the rest from reference TRBV5-1 and TRBJ1-1 gives the full variable domain: KAGVTQTPRYLIKTRGQQVTLSCSPISGHRSVSWYQQTPGQGLQFLFEYFSETQRNKGNFPGRFSGRQFSNSRSEMNVSTLELGDSALYLCASSVTGVTEAFFGQGTRLTVV.

This clone occurred a few times. The gene calls are TRBV7-9 and TRBJ1-6, with 9 bases aligning to TRBD1. This CDR3 contains 14 residues. Per germline, CDR1 SEHNR and CDR2 FQNEAQ (reference sequence). V shed 6 bases and J 9 bases; nucleotides not matched to a gene: 6. In DNA form, the CDR3 reads TGTGCCAGCAGTTCCGGGACAGGGAGTTCACCCCTCCACTTT. Encoded protein: CASSSGTGSSPLHF.

V usage is TRBV30 and J usage is TRBJ2-2; D could derive from TRBD1 or TRBD2 (5 bases each). Germline V CDR1 and CDR2: GTSNPN, SVGIG (reference sequence). This CDR3 contains 16 residues. V was cut by 4 bases and J by 0 bases, with 15 bases left in between. The CDR3 nucleotides read TGTGCCTGGAAGAGGGGCAGAGATACGAACACCGGGGAGCTGTTTTTT. This gives the protein CAWKRGRDTNTGELFF.

J is TRBJ2-3 and V is TRBV28; D remains ambiguous. Trimming removed 9 bases at V and 2 bases at J, with 12 bases between. Germline CDR1 MDHEN, CDR2 SYDVKM. The CDR3 length is 13 residues. The CDR3 coding sequence is TGTGCCAGTAAAACTCCCCACACAGATACGCAGTATTTT. Its protein is CASKTPHTDTQYF.

The CDR3, as DNA: TGTGCCATCAGTGAGTTGGGGGCTAGCGGGTCTTCGGAGACCCAGTACTTC. Translation gives CAISELGASGSSETQYF. The chain recombines TRBV10-3 with TRBJ2-5; 8 bases are a match to TRBD2. With V trimmed by 1 base and J by 5 bases, 12 bases remained unmatched. Germline V gene sequence: CDR1 ENHRY, CDR2 SYGVKD. CDR3 length: 17 amino acids.

The gene calls are TRBV5-1 and TRBJ2-7; D is uncertain. The CDR3 is 13 residues long. Germline CDR1 and CDR2: SGHRS and YFSETQ. V dropped 5 bases and J dropped 0 bases, with 9 bases sitting between them. CDR3 amino acids: CASSMDGSYEQYF. As DNA, the CDR3 is TGCGCCAGCAGTATGGACGGCTCCTACGAGCAGTACTTC.

V usage is TRBV6-1 and J usage is TRBJ2-7, with D possibly matching TRBD2 (5 bases). V lost 5 bases and J lost 3, with 11 bases in between. The CDR3 is 13 amino acids. Germline loops: CDR1 MNHNS, CDR2 SASEGT. The DNA of the CDR3 is TGTGCCAGCAGTCTTAGACGGGGCTACGAGCAGTACGTC. It translates to CASSLRRGYEQYV.

The gene calls are TRBV9 and TRBJ2-3, with D possibly TRBD1 on 7 matching bases. The CDR3 spans 16 residues. Germline CDR1 is SGDLS and CDR2 is YYNGEE. V shed 4 bases and J shed 0 bases, with 15 bases lying between them. The CDR3 loop reads CASSREEGASTDTQYF. In DNA, the CDR3 is TGTGCCAGCAGCCGAGAGGAGGGGGCTAGCACAGATACGCAGTATTTT.

The chain couples TRBV7-2 to TRBJ1-2; D may be TRBD1 (6 bases). CDR1 is SGHTA and CDR2 is FQGNSA in the germline V gene. This CDR3 is 13 amino acids long. V was pared by 6 bases and J by 2 bases, with 10 bases between. The DNA of the CDR3 is TGTGCCAGCAGACCCGGGACAAACTATGGCTACACCTTC. It is translated as CASRPGTNYGYTF.

This sequence joins TRBV6-4 and TRBJ2-5; D is unclear. The DNA end is more similar to TRBJ2-7, so the J call may be wrong. Germline values: CDR1 MRHNA, CDR2 SNTAGT. The CDR3 sequence is 15 residues long. CDR3 in DNA: TGTGCCAGCAGTCAGTATGGGGATGGCCCCTACGAGCAGTACTTC. It specifies CASSQYGDGPYEQYF.

The chain is built from TRBV15 and TRBJ2-7, with TRBD2 matching 10 bases. The CDR3 is 16 amino acids. Germline values: CDR1 LNHNV, CDR2 YYDKDF (reference sequence). Germline trimming cut 3 bases from V and 4 bases from J; bases unmatched to any gene: 9. CDR3 DNA sequence: TGTGCCACCAGCAGGGGAAATAGCGGGGGGTTATACGAGCAGTACTTC. This codes for CATSRGNSGGLYEQYF.

This chain links TRBV2 with TRBJ2-5; D is perhaps TRBD2 (6 bases). There are 14 residues in the CDR3. Germline lookup yields CDR1 SNHLY and CDR2 FYNNEI. Trimming took off 5 bases at V and 8 bases at J, with 18 bases between the two ends. In DNA, the CDR3 is TGTGCCAGCAGTACCGGGACTCGCGAGACTACCCAGTACTTC. It specifies CASSTGTRETTQYF.

The chain employs TRBV19 and TRBJ1-3, with 7 bases aligning to TRBD1. Germline CDR1 reads LNHDA; CDR2 reads SQIVND (reference sequence). This CDR3 is 15 amino acids long. Unmatched junction bases numbered 8, after V lost 5 bases and J lost 4 bases. In DNA form, the CDR3 reads TGTGCCAGTAGTGAACAGGGGAGTTCAGGAAACACCATATATTTT. This codes for CASSEQGSSGNTIYF.